The 18 T cell receptor beta chains listed next were all sequenced from one sample in a study of T cell changes during pregnancy in multiple sclerosis. Assay used: immunoSEQ multiplex PCR; TCRdb lists only in-frame clones, some missing. The sample yields about 59,000 clones, about 94% seen once. This specimen was peripheral blood, taken in the third trimester of pregnancy. Source of these receptors: a female donor in good health, enrolled as a control in a pregnancy study.

This chain joins TRBV15 and TRBJ1-5; 10 bases agree with TRBD1. Germline loops: CDR1 LNHNV, CDR2 YYDKDF (reference sequence). V dropped 0 bases and J dropped 6; count of bases not matched to a gene: 5. This CDR3 has 16 residues. CDR3 protein: CATSRDVRTGGQPQHF. Here the CDR3 DNA reads TGTGCCACCAGCAGAGATGTTAGGACAGGGGGTCAGCCCCAGCATTTT.

This rearrangement joins TRBV2 to TRBJ2-1; 8 positions agree with TRBD1. Germline-derived CDR1 and CDR2 are SNHLY and FYNNEI. The CDR3 sequence is 16 residues long. V was pared by 10 bases and J by 12 bases, with 23 bases of the junction left unmatched. CDR3 nucleotides: TGTGCCACCCAGGCACGCGTCTCGGACAGGGATGCAGGGCAGTTCTTC. It translates to CATQARVSDRDAGQFF. The whole variable domain, remainder taken from reference TRBV2 and TRBJ2-1, is EPEVTQTPSHQVTQMGQEVILRCVPISNHLYFYWYRQILGQKVEFLVSFYNNEISEKSEIFDDQFSVERPDGSNFTLKIRSTKLEDSAMYFCATQARVSDRDAGQFFGPGTRLTVL.

The chain carries TRBV2 and TRBJ1-1; no definite D call. The CDR3 loop spans 14 amino acids. Trimming removed 7 bases from V and 1 base from J, with 13 bases in between. The germline gives CDR1 SNHLY, CDR2 FYNNEI. CDR3 coding DNA: TGTGCCAGCACTGCCTCCCCAGGGAACACTGAAGCTTTCTTT. It encodes CASTASPGNTEAFF.

The chain recombines TRBV7-2 with TRBJ1-4; D is possibly TRBD1 (5 bases). This CDR3 region has 15 residues. Germline lookup yields CDR1 SGHTA and CDR2 FQGNSA. V shed 7 bases and J shed 4 bases, with 16 bases lying between them. The CDR3, as DNA: TGTGCCAGCACATTCGCCTCGGGGGTTAATGAAAAACTGTTTTTT. Encoded protein: CASTFASGVNEKLFF. The full variable domain, with the rest looked up from reference TRBV7-2 and TRBJ1-4, is GAGVSQSPSNKVTEKGKDVELRCDPISGHTALYWYRQSLGQGLEFLIYFQGNSAPDKSGLPSDRFSAERTGGSVSTLTIQRTQQEDSAVYLCASTFASGVNEKLFFGSGTQLSVL.

J is TRBJ1-2 and V is TRBV25-1; D might be TRBD1 (6 bases). V lost 1 base, J lost 8 bases, and 17 bases lay in between. CDR1 MGHDK and CDR2 SYGVNS come from the germline V gene. This CDR3 has 15 amino acids. For the CDR3, the DNA is TGTGCCAGCAGTGAATCCAGGGGATTCCGGGGAGGCTACACCTTC. Translation gives CASSESRGFRGGYTF.

This clone was counted a few times. This rearrangement joins TRBV7-3 to TRBJ2-3; D may be TRBD1 (5 bases). The V end lost 3 bases, the J end lost 2 bases, and 9 bases lay between the germline ends. The CDR3 length is 14 residues. Germline values: CDR1 SGHTA, CDR2 FQGTGA. CDR3: CASSFQGVTDTQYF. The CDR3 DNA reads TGTGCCAGCAGCTTCCAAGGGGTCACAGATACGCAGTATTTT.

Points on this clone: The same CDR3 is also encoded by other DNA sequences in this sample. The rearrangement uses TRBV9 and TRBJ2-7, with TRBD2 matching 11 bases. Per germline, CDR1 SGDLS and CDR2 YYNGEE. The V segment lost 0 bases and the J segment 3 bases; nucleotides outside the gene matches: 2. The CDR3 consists of 15 residues. DNA for the CDR3: TGTGCCAGCAGCGTAGCAGGGACTAGCGGCTACGAGCAGTACTTC. Protein: CASSVAGTSGYEQYF.

The chain has TRBV19 and TRBJ2-2; D gene unclear. CDR1 and CDR2 from the germline V gene are LNHDA and SQIVND (reference sequence). There are 15 residues in the CDR3. Trimming removed 5 bases from V and 3 bases from J, with 13 bases in between. CDR3 bases: TGTGCCAGTAGTCCTAGAAGAGCCCACACCGGGGAGCTGTTTTTT. Translated, it gives CASSPRRAHTGELFF.

Remarks on this clone: Other DNA sequences in this specimen translate into the identical CDR3. V is TRBV2 and J is TRBJ1-5; D is possibly TRBD1 (6 bases). Germline-derived CDR1 and CDR2 are SNHLY and FYNNEI. The CDR3 has 14 amino acids. V lost 5 bases and J 5 bases, leaving 13 bases between the germline ends. The DNA of the CDR3 is TGTGCCAGCAGTAGACAGGTGGGGGATCAGCCCCAGCATTTT. It specifies CASSRQVGDQPQHF.

This chain uses TRBV4-1 with TRBJ2-7; 9 positions agree with TRBD1. The CDR3 is made up of 18 amino acids. The V gene's germline CDR1 is MGHRA and CDR2 YSYEKL. V dropped 1 base and J dropped 3; count of bases not matched to a gene: 13. CDR3 coding DNA: TGCGCCAGCAGCCAAGTCTCCCCACCGGGACAGGGTAGCTACGAGCAGTACTTC. This sequence encodes CASSQVSPPGQGSYEQYF.

The chain couples TRBV5-4 to TRBJ2-3; the D gene is possibly TRBD1 (6 bases). This CDR3 contains 15 residues. The V gene's germline CDR1 is SGHNT and CDR2 YYREEE (reference sequence). Trimming cost V 2 bases and J 0 bases, with 10 bases left between them. In nucleotides, the CDR3 is TGTGCCAGCAGCTTCAGAGGGGGTAGCACAGATACGCAGTATTTT. This gives the protein CASSFRGGSTDTQYF.

The rearrangement uses TRBV6-5 and TRBJ2-2; a possible D gene is TRBD1 (5 bases). Germline CDR1 reads MNHEY; CDR2 reads SVGAGI. The CDR3 is made up of 15 amino acids. V shed 8 bases and J shed 2 bases, with 15 bases lying between them. CDR3: CASSLGQINTGELFF. CDR3 DNA sequence: TGTGCCAGCTCCCTCGGACAAATAAACACCGGGGAGCTGTTTTTT.

The V gene is TRBV4-3, the J gene TRBJ2-5, with 7 bases aligning to TRBD1. V trimming: 0 bases; J trimming: 5 bases; junction bases outside the gene matches: 9. The CDR3 has 16 amino acids. The V gene's germline CDR1 is LGHNA and CDR2 YSLEER. This CDR3 reads CASSQDTGQSFETQYF. The CDR3 DNA reads as TGCGCCAGCAGCCAAGATACGGGACAGAGTTTTGAGACCCAGTACTTC.

This clone appeared a single time. The chain is built from TRBV19 and TRBJ2-1; 10 bases map to TRBD2. The germline V gene has CDR1 LNHDA and CDR2 SQIVND (reference sequence). The length of the CDR3 is 15 residues. V shed 7 bases, J shed 2 bases, and the junction held 5 bases outside the gene matches. CDR3 in amino acids: CASTLAGAPYNEQFF. In nucleotides, the CDR3 is TGTGCCAGTACCCTAGCGGGAGCGCCCTACAATGAGCAGTTCTTC.

The chain recombines TRBV6-6 with TRBJ1-1, with TRBD1 matching 10 bases. This CDR3 is built from 14 residues. Per germline, CDR1 MNHNY and CDR2 SVGAGI (reference sequence). Germline trimming cut 11 bases from V and 2 bases from J; bases unmatched to any gene: 8. DNA of the CDR3: TGTGCCTGTCGCCGGACAGGGGGAAACACTGAAGCTTTCTTT. This encodes CACRRTGGNTEAFF.

The chain employs TRBV11-3 and TRBJ2-2, with D maybe TRBD2 (6 bases). The CDR3 covers 15 residues. V gave up 3 bases and J gave up 3 bases, with 11 bases separating them. Per the germline V gene, CDR1 is SGHNT and CDR2 is YENEEA. CDR3 coding DNA: TGTGCCAGCAGCTTTGGGGGGACTGACACCGGGGAGCTGTTTTTT. Its translation is CASSFGGTDTGELFF.

The CDR3 bases are TGTGCCAGCAGCCAGGCTCTAGCGGGGGGTAGCACAGATACGCAGTATTTT. It specifies CASSQALAGGSTDTQYF. The gene calls are TRBV4-2 and TRBJ2-3; 11 nucleotides align to TRBD2. The CDR3 runs to 17 residues. Germline trimming cut 3 bases from V and 0 bases from J; bases unmatched to any gene: 5. The germline gives CDR1 LGHNA, CDR2 YNFKEQ.

The rearrangement uses TRBV29-1 and TRBJ2-5; the D gene is possibly TRBD1 (6 bases). V dropped 6 bases and J dropped 5 bases, with 13 bases sitting between them. This CDR3 contains 12 residues. CDR1 and CDR2 from the germline V gene are SQVTM and ANQGSEA. CDR3 sequence (DNA): TGCAGCGTACAGGGATTAGGGGAGACCCAGTACTTC. Translating it yields CSVQGLGETQYF.